This TCR beta chain is drawn from a study of identifying expanded T cells in peripheral blood. Sequencing used immunoSEQ multiplex PCR; TCRdb keeps in-frame clones, though not all of them. Here the sample spans about 76,000 clones, 80% to 90% being singletons. Study observations and caveats: Technical replicates showed about 1.2 changed clones; approximately 2 weeks 15 to 20; four weeks 19. Across healthy donors, higher total template counts meant significantly greater approximately two-week count variance.

Looked up from germline, CDR1 is SGHNT and CDR2 is YYREEE (reference sequence). The V and J ends lost 1 base and 0 bases, in that order; junction bases with no gene match: 2. This CDR3 comprises 15 residues. The table lists this clone with many counts. Its cognate antigen is unknown. Healthy donors had no documented immune events, such as infections, while sampled. This sequence originates from a person aged 18 to 75 in good health. The J gene is TRBJ1-1, the V gene TRBV5-4; 8 bases align to TRBD1. Sequencing was done on a sample of blood. The CDR3 reads CASSLTGGVNTEAFF. Written as DNA, the CDR3 is TGTGCCAGCAGCTTGACAGGGGGTGTGAACACTGAAGCTTTCTTT.